The 10 T cell receptor beta chains listed next were all sequenced from one sample in a study of blood T cells in healthy people across ages. A second PCR, run for roughly 7 to 12 cycles, used a sample-barcoded 5' primer plus a J-beta primer mix. One entry per CDR3 protein results from TCRdb running MiXCR on the 5' RACE reads. The repertoire includes hundreds of thousands of distinct CDR3 sequences, under 25% of them detected once, and roughly 3.6% sits in the top ten. The sequenced material came from blood. These receptors were obtained from a man between 65 and 85 years old in good health.

This clonotype was counted between two and nine times. V and J are TRBV29-1 and TRBJ1-3, with TRBD1 identical over 7 bases. Looked up from germline, CDR1 is SQVTM and CDR2 is ANQGSEA. V dropped 7 bases and J dropped 2; count of bases not matched to a gene: 2. This CDR3 contains 12 residues. CDR3: CSAGTAGNTIYF. The CDR3 DNA is TGCAGCGCCGGGACAGCTGGAAACACCATATATTTT.

This clonotype was counted only a few times. CDR3 sequence reads: CASKGSGGGNEQFF. The CDR3 DNA follows: TGTGCCAGCAAAGGTAGCGGTGGTGGGAATGAGCAGTTCTTC. The chain employs TRBV2 and TRBJ2-1; D is possibly TRBD2 (6 bases). This CDR3 has 14 residues. Trimming cost V 7 bases and J 7 bases, with 17 bases left between them. Germline CDR1 SNHLY, CDR2 FYNNEI.

As regards this clonotype: Sequence at one end of the junction differs from germline and may be a read error. This rearrangement joins TRBV20-1 to TRBJ1-1, with D unclear. This CDR3 has 10 amino acids. Germline lookup yields CDR1 DFQATT and CDR2 SNEGSKA (reference sequence). The CDR3 here is CRATNTEAFF. The CDR3 DNA reads as TGCAGGGCTACGAACACTGAAGCTTTCTTT.

This clonotype was seen repeatedly, ten times or more. J is TRBJ2-5 and V is TRBV11-2; D may be TRBD2 (6 bases). CDR3 length: 13 amino acids. Germline CDR1 SGHAT, CDR2 FQNNGV. Trimming took 3 bases from V and 5 from J, leaving 10 bases between them. For the CDR3, the DNA is TGTGCCAGCAGCTTCACTAGCCTCGAGACCCAGTACTTC. It yields the protein CASSFTSLETQYF.

The V and J genes are TRBV10-3 and TRBJ2-5, with 13 bases identical to TRBD2. The J call is doubtful: the DNA matches TRBJ2-1 better. The CDR3 contains 13 residues. CDR1 is ENHRY, CDR2 SYGVKD, per germline. The CDR3 here is CAISGLAGGEQFF. The CDR3 DNA sequence: TGTGCCATCAGTGGACTAGCGGGAGGTGAGCAGTTCTTC.

CDR3 nucleotides: TGCAGTGCTAAAGGCATAGCGCCCGGGGAGCTGTTTTTT. Amino acid sequence: CSAKGIAPGELFF. J is TRBJ2-2 and V is TRBV20-1; weak D call: TRBD2 (5 bases). The CDR3 spans 13 residues. CDR1 DFQATT and CDR2 SNEGSKA come from the germline V gene (reference sequence). Trimming shortened V by 4 bases and J by 6 bases, and 12 bases separated the two germline ends.

J is TRBJ2-5 and V is TRBV20-1; TRBD2 agrees at 9 bases. The V gene end was trimmed by 6 bases and the J gene end by 5 bases; junction bases not matched to a gene: 10. This CDR3 has 14 residues. From germline, CDR1 is DFQATT and CDR2 SNEGSKA (reference sequence). The CDR3 DNA reads as TGCAGTGCGCCCCTAGCGGGGTATATGGAGACCCAGTACTTC. Residues: CSAPLAGYMETQYF.

This chain connects TRBV4-1 to TRBJ2-5, with D possibly called TRBD1 or TRBD2 (7 bases each). The CDR3 is 15 residues long. Germline assignment: CDR1 MGHRA and CDR2 YSYEKL. V was clipped by 4 bases and J by 3 bases, with 15 bases between them. Here the CDR3 reads CASSRTGGQKETQYF. As DNA, the CDR3 is TGCGCCAGCAGCCGGACGGGGGGACAGAAAGAGACCCAGTACTTC.

The V call is TRBV14, the J call TRBJ2-5; TRBD2 is a possible D gene (5 bases). This CDR3 has 13 amino acids. Trimming shortened V by 1 base and J by 5 bases, and 8 bases separated the two germline ends. The germline gives CDR1 SGHDN, CDR2 FVKESK. CDR3 in DNA: TGTGCCAGCAGCCAAGGAGCGGAGGAGACCCAGTACTTC. It encodes CASSQGAEETQYF. Using reference TRBV14 and TRBJ2-5 for the parts outside the CDR3, the full variable domain is EAGVTQFPSHSVIEKGQTVTLRCDPISGHDNLYWYRRVMGKEIKFLLHFVKESKQDESGMPNNRFLAERTGGTYSTLKVQPAELEDSGVYFCASSQGAEETQYFGPGTRLLVL.

This clonotype was seen a handful of times. Sequence at one end of the junction differs from germline and may be a read error. Here the CDR3 reads CASGHPPCPNEQFF. In nucleotides, the CDR3 is TGCGCCAGCGGTCATCCCCCCTGTCCCAATGAGCAGTTCTTC. This chain uses TRBV23-1 with TRBJ2-1; D is uncertain. TRBV23-1 is an open reading frame, and its role is uncertain. This CDR3 region has 14 residues.